This TCR beta chain was sequenced in a study of molecular identifiers for immune sequencing clone quantification. Previously reported methods and listed TCR primers produced the bulk TCR libraries. In TCRdb, the PCR reads were re-called with MiXCR into one record per CDR3 protein. Here the sample spans about 500,000 distinct CDR3 sequences, around 21% being singletons. This clonotype was recorded a few times. Germline CDR1 reads MNHEY; CDR2 reads SVGEGT. The CDR3 has 15 amino acids. With 5 bases clipped from V and 3 bases from J, the junction kept 7 bases outside the gene matches. The V call is TRBV6-2 or TRBV6-3, the J call TRBJ2-3; 8 bases line up with TRBD2. This receptor was taken from a human donor in good health. Some libraries in this study had Jurkat cell RNA spiked in. The specimen was naive CD8+ T cells from blood, with Jurkat cell RNA spiked in. Sample subset: FACS-sorted CD8+CD4-CCR7+CD45RA+ naive T cells. This chain's CDR3 is CASSTESGGTDTQYF. The CDR3 nucleotides read TGTGCCAGCAGTACAGAGAGCGGGGGAACAGATACGCAGTATTTT.